The rows below give T cell receptor beta chains drawn from one sample of a study of blood T cells in healthy people across ages. TCRdb independently ran MiXCR on the 5' RACE reads; one entry per CDR3 protein. The sample consists of around 1,500,000 distinct CDR3 sequences, 28% of them appearing once. Sequencing used blood. Receptors were obtained from a woman in her twenties or thirties in good health. Both conserved end residues are part of each CDR3. A D gene is named only where the DNA matches it firmly. Size tells how often a clone was seen (once, few, many) or the class of an expanded clone, and some rows leave it out.

>NA|TRBV28|TRBJ1-5|NA
CASSRGPMGQPQHF
TGTGCCAGCTCGAGGGGTCCTATGGGTCAGCCCCAGCATTTT
>TRBD2|TRBV5-1|TRBJ2-3|NA
CASSLELAGGPQDTQYF
TGCGCCAGCAGCTTAGAATTAGCGGGGGGGCCCCAGGATACGCAGTATTTT
>NA|TRBV2|TRBJ2-2|NA
CASDKNTGELFF
TGTGCCAGCGACAAGAACACCGGGGAGCTGTTTTTT
>NA|TRBV20-1|TRBJ1-1|NA
CSARDTPRGPAEAFF
TGCAGTGCTAGAGATACCCCCAGGGGACCAGCTGAAGCTTTCTTT
>NA|TRBV20-1|TRBJ1-4|NA
CSARRDIGVPNEKLFF
TGCAGTGCTCGCCGGGACATAGGGGTACCTAATGAAAAACTGTTTTTT
>NA|TRBV6-5|TRBJ1-2|once
CSSSITTGYGYTF
TGTTCCAGCAGTATCACGACCGGCTATGGCTACACCTTC
>NA|TRBV4-1|TRBJ2-7|NA
CASSPEPSPLEHYF
TGCGCCAGCAGCCCGGAGCCAAGCCCCCTCGAGCACTACTTC
>NA|TRBV20-1|TRBJ1-1|NA
CSASTVNTEAFF
TGCAGTGCTTCCACAGTGAACACTGAAGCTTTCTTT
>NA|TRBV9|TRBJ2-6|many
CASSEGTGANVLTF
TGTGCCAGCAGCGAGGGTACTGGGGCCAACGTCCTGACTTTC
>TRBD1|TRBV5-4|TRBJ1-6|NA
CASSFDRATSPLHF
TGTGCCAGCAGCTTCGACAGGGCAACTTCACCCCTCCACTTT
>NA|TRBV19|TRBJ1-1|few
CASLHRGSRAFF
TGTGCCAGCCTACACCGGGGCTCGAGAGCTTTCTTT
>TRBD2|TRBV20-1|TRBJ2-2|NA
CSARATGTRDTGELFF
TGCAGTGCTAGAGCGACTGGGACTAGGGACACCGGGGAGCTGTTTTTT
>NA|TRBV5-1|TRBJ1-1|NA
CASSLAFSSSGRAFF
TGCGCCAGCAGCTTGGCCTTCTCAAGTAGTGGTCGAGCTTTCTTT
>NA|TRBV5-5|TRBJ1-2|many
CASSPTGINYGYTF
TGTGCCAGCAGCCCGACAGGAATAAACTATGGCTACACCTTC
>NA|TRBV29-1|TRBJ2-5|many
CSSLPGEETQYF
TGCAGCTCCCTGCCGGGAGAGGAGACCCAGTACTTC
>TRBD2|TRBV7-2|TRBJ2-7|NA
CASSSIGLAKNYEQYF
TGTGCCAGCAGCTCGATCGGACTAGCGAAGAACTACGAGCAGTACTTC
>NA|TRBV24-1|TRBJ2-1|NA
CATSDSVGTADYNEQFF
TGTGCCACCAGTGACTCCGTAGGAACAGCTGACTACAATGAGCAGTTCTTC